This T cell receptor delta chain was sequenced during a study of gamma-delta T cells after stem cell transplantation. Concerning this clone: A far more abundant clone sits one base away, making this likely a read error. The same CDR3 is also encoded by other DNA sequences in this sample.

TCRdb reprocessed the RT-PCR reads through CATT. In the table there are some 400 delta-chain clones, over 6% of which are singletons. Germline V lookup: CDR1 GEAIGNYY, CDR2 EKD. The CDR3 has 18 residues. This sequence was found in a human donor. It is not recorded whose cells these are; they may come from a transplant donor. Sample: gamma-delta T cells. This rearrangement joins TRDV2 to TRDJ1; a weak D match, TRDD3 (6 bases). CDR3 in DNA: TGTGCTTGTGACACCCTAGTAGATACGGGGAAAAACACCGATAAACTCATCTTT. The encoded protein is CACDTLVDTGKNTDKLIF.